This TCR beta chain was retrieved from a study of early T cells in non-severe SARS-CoV-2 infection. As part of library construction, unique molecular identifiers were attached to individual cDNA molecules. One entry per CDR3 protein results from TCRdb running MiXCR on the 5' RACE reads. This sample has 25,000 to 35,000 distinct CDR3 sequences, with about 3.9% found just once. General study points: VDJdb matching favored anti-spike CD8 responses, missing private and CD4 specificities.

The CDR3 covers 17 residues. Per the germline V gene, CDR1 is DFQATT and CDR2 is SNEGSKA (reference sequence). Ten or more counts support this clonotype. Its target is unknown. Compared with germline, one end of the junction differs, possibly owing to a read error. This TCR was sampled from an adult who was a healthcare worker with PCR-confirmed SARS-CoV-2 infection or an uninfected control (not recorded which). What was sequenced was whole blood. This chain links TRBV20-1 with TRBJ1-3; maybe TRBD1 (5 bases). Written as DNA, the CDR3 is TGCAGTGCTAGAGAGGCTAGGAGACAGAGCTCTGAAAACACCATATATTTT. Translation gives CSAREARRQSSENTIYF.